Below are 6 T cell receptor beta chains sequenced from a single sample in a study of cytomegalovirus exposure and HLA in healthy donors. The PCR employed 60 Vbeta primers together with 13 Jbeta primers. TCRdb's copy holds only in-frame clones and misses some; the assay was immunoSEQ multiplex PCR. The profile shows around 130,000 clones, 8% to 9.5% of them singletons. The sequencing sample was made of PBMCs. These receptors all come from a man in his forties in good health and CMV-seronegative.

A note on this clone: This sample includes further DNA sequences coding for the same CDR3. The chain is built from TRBV6-6 and TRBJ1-2; TRBD1 is a possible D gene (5 bases). CDR3 length: 14 amino acids. Trimming removed 5 bases from V and 4 bases from J, with 14 bases in between. CDR1 is MNHNY, CDR2 SVGAGI, per germline (reference sequence). This CDR3 is CASSPGGEGYGYTF. The CDR3 coding sequence is TGTGCCAGCAGTCCCGGGGGGGAGGGCTATGGCTACACCTTC.

This clone was seen a few times. The chain joins TRBV19 to TRBJ2-1; 8 bases agree with TRBD2. This CDR3 contains 12 residues. The ends lost 9 bases at V and 4 bases at J; junction bases unmatched: 2. CDR1 and CDR2 from the germline V gene are LNHDA and SQIVND (reference sequence). In DNA form, the CDR3 reads TGTGCCAGCGCGGGGGGATACAATGAGCAGTTCTTC. This sequence encodes CASAGGYNEQFF. Using reference TRBV19 and TRBJ2-1 for the parts outside the CDR3, the full variable domain is DGGITQSPKYLFRKEGQNVTLSCEQNLNHDAMYWYRQDPGQGLRLIYYSQIVNDFQKGDIAEGYSVSREKKESFPLTVTSAQKNPTAFYLCASAGGYNEQFFGPGTRLTVL.

This clone was detected only a few times. The same CDR3 also results from other DNA sequences found in this sample. V and J are TRBV4-2 and TRBJ1-2; D gene unclear. Trimming stripped 0 bases from V and 0 bases from J, with 8 bases between. The CDR3 spans 15 residues. Germline V gene lookup returns CDR1 LGHNA and CDR2 YNFKEQ. The chain's CDR3 is CASSQEGGTNYGYTF. CDR3 DNA sequence: TGTGCCAGCAGCCAAGAAGGCGGGACTAACTATGGCTACACCTTC.

The sample holds a few counts of this clone. This chain uses TRBV2 with TRBJ2-2; no reliable D call. The CDR3 contains 12 residues. Trimming removed 8 bases from V and 1 base from J, with 5 bases in between. The V gene's germline CDR1 is SNHLY and CDR2 FYNNEI. The CDR3 region has the DNA TGTGCCAGCTCCCTGAACACCGGGGAGCTGTTTTTT. It codes for CASSLNTGELFF.

The rearrangement joins TRBV30 to TRBJ2-7; 10 positions agree with TRBD1. Germline CDR1 reads GTSNPN; CDR2 reads SVGIG (reference sequence). This CDR3 region has 15 residues. Losses at the gene ends were 5 bases for V and 3 bases for J; bases not matched to a gene: 10. This CDR3 reads CAWDTFGTGDYEQYF. The CDR3 DNA reads as TGTGCCTGGGATACCTTCGGGACAGGGGACTACGAGCAGTACTTC.

The chain links TRBV29-1 to TRBJ1-1; D uncertain. CDR3 length equals 9 residues. V shed 7 bases and J shed 11 bases, with 11 bases lying between them. CDR1 and CDR2 (germline): SQVTM, ANQGSEA. The CDR3, as DNA: TGCAGCGCGCCTAAAAACGCTTTCTTT. Translated, it gives CSAPKNAFF.